This record covers a single T cell receptor (beta chain). Its antigen is not yet known. With a much larger clone just one base away, this may be a read error. It is likely a read error, because the conserved phenylalanine at the end of the CDR3 is missing. TCR alpha and beta CDR3 regions were amplified with the iRepertoire nested amplicon-rescue multiplex PCR (arm-PCR) platform from RNA. The input for one-step reverse transcription and amplification was roughly 95-450 ng of either tissue mRNA or PBMC total RNA. Following bead purification, Illumina adapters were added through a secondary multiplex PCR, and the libraries were then gel-purified between 200 and 400 bp. The libraries contained internal 6-nucleotide barcodes that were used for demultiplexing. The libraries were sequenced on an Illumina MiSeq using 2x220 or 2x250 nucleotide paired-end reads. As for the authors' bioinformatics: Paired reads were merged using FLASH 1.2.11 and were aligned to the GRCh37 human genome using BWA-MEM, after which TRA and TRB reads were extracted. V and J assignment used an IMGT-derived reference of cassette sequences and CDR3 motifs that included pseudogenes. Reads were translated in three frames, and productive CDR3s were defined by a C…FGXG motif without stop codons. Clonotypes were defined as unique combinations of V-J cassette pair and CDR3 amino acid sequence. Reads were filtered by Hamming distance, with the threshold set by the sequence error rate of each sample in mapped regions. TCRdb trimmed public reads at Q25 via fastp, called clones via MiXCR and kept in-frame beta chains. Rows are combined by CDR3 protein, so each entry shows the most common genes and DNA. TCRdb, not the original authors, processed these V and J calls. The sample has 300,000 to 400,000 distinct CDR3 sequences on record, 41% of them singletons. Of the sample, around 12% is held by the ten largest clones.

Clipping removes 6 bases from V and 4 bases from J, with 2 as the unmatched junction base count. The CDR3 extends over 11 residues, inclusive of both ends. Just CDR3 DNA is preserved here, 33 bases in frame from base 1. CDR1 and CDR2, looked up from the germline V gene (reference sequence), are DFQATT and SNEGSKA. These data originate in a study of glioma-infiltrating T cells (dated by TCRdb to about 2016). Background for the entire study: Low-grade gliomas were WHO grade II oligodendrogliomas or astrocytomas, and glioblastomas were WHO grade IV tumors sampled at initial rather than recurrent diagnosis. The study sequenced TCR alpha- and beta-chain repertoires from glioma tissue, from non-neoplastic brain tissue and from matched peripheral blood mononuclear cells. Before surgery, glioma patients were given dexamethasone for six or fewer days. Sequencing coverage of roughly 4- to 10-fold of 940,000 or so peripheral T cells was targeted for blood libraries. Three low-grade glioma patients, several primary glioblastoma patients, and three non-glioma patients who contributed non-neoplastic brain tissue made up the paired cohort. To measure how far tissue and blood T-cell populations diverged, each tissue-infiltrating repertoire was compared against the peripheral blood repertoire of the same patient. Paper-wide results and their limitations: Patients with low tissue-blood divergence were marked by a signature set of shared blood CDR3 motifs, and this signature set was depleted in highly divergent patients. The group comparisons were based on small numbers of patients: three non-neoplastic, three low-grade glioma and several glioblastoma patients. VJ-independent divergence between tissue and blood was below expectation in non-neoplastic patients but above expectation in all gliomas, especially low-grade gliomas. Only a very small number of CDR3 sequences turned up in both tissue and blood, a result put down to high CDR3 diversity combined with limited sampling.

Immediately after resection, surgical brain or tumor specimens were cryofrozen in liquid nitrogen, with peripheral blood cells collected concurrently. Recombination connected TRBV20-1 to TRBJ1-2; the central 7 bases match TRBD1. The TCR was taken from a human donor with low-grade glioma or glioblastoma, undergoing nonglioma brain surgery, or in good health (not recorded which). Sequencing used glioma tissue, nonneoplastic brain tissue, or PBMCs (not recorded which). The encoded CDR3 is CSAGTVYGYTY. The DNA sequence is given as TGCAGTGCAGGGACAGTCTATGGCTACACCTAC.